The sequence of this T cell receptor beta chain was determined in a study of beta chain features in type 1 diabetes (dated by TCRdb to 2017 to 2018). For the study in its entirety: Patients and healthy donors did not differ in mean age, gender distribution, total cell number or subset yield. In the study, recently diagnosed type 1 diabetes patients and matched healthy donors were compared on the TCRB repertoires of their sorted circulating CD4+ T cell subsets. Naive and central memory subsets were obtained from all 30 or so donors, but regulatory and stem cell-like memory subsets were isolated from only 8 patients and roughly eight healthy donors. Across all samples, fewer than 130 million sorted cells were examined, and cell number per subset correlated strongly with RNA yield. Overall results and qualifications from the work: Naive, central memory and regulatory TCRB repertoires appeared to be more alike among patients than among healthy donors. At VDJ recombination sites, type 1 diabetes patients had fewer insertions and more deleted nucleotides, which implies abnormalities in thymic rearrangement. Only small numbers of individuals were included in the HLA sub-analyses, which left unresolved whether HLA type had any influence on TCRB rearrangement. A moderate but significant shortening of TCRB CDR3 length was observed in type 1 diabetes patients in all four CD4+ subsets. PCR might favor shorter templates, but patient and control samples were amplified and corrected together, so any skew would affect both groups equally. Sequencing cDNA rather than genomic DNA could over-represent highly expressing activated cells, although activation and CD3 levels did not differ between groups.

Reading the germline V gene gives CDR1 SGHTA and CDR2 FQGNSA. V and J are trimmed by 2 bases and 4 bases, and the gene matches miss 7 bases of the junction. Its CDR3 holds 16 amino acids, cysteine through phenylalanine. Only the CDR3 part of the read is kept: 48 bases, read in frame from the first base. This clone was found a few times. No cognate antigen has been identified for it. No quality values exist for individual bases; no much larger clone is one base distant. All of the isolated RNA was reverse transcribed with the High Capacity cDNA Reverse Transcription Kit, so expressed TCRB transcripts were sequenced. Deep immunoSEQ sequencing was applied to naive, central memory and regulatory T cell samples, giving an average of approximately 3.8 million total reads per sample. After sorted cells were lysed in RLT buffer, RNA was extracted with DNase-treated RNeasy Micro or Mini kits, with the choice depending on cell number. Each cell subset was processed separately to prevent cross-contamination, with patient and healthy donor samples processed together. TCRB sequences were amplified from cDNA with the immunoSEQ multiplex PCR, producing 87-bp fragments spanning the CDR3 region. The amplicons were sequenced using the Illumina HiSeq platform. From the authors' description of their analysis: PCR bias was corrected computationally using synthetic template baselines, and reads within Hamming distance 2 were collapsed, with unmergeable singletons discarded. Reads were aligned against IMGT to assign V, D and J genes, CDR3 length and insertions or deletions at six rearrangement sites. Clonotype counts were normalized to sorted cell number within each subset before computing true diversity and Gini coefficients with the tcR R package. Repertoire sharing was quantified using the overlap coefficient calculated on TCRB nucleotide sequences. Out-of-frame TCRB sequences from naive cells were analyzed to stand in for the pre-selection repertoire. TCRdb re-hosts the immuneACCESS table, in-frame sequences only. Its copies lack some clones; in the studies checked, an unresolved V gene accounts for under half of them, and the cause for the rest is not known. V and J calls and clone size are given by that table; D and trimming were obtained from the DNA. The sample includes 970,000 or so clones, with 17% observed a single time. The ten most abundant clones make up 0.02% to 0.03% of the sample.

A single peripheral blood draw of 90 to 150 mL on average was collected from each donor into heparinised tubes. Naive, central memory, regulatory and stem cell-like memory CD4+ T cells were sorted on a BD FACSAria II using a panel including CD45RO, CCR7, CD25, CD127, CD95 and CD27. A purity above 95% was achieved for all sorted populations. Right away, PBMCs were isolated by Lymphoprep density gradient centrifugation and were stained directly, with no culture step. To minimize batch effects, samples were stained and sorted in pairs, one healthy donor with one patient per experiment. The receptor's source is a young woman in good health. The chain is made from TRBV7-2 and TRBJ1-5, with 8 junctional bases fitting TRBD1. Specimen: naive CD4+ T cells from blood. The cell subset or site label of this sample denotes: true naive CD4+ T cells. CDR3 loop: CASSLSQGAGNQPQHF. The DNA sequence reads TGTGCCAGCAGCTTATCCCAGGGGGCTGGTAATCAGCCCCAGCATTTT. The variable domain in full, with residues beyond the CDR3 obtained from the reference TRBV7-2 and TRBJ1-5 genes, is GAGVSQSPSNKVTEKGKDVELRCDPISGHTALYWYRQSLGQGLEFLIYFQGNSAPDKSGLPSDRFSAERTGGSVSTLTIQRTQQEDSAVYLCASSLSQGAGNQPQHFGDGTRLSIL.